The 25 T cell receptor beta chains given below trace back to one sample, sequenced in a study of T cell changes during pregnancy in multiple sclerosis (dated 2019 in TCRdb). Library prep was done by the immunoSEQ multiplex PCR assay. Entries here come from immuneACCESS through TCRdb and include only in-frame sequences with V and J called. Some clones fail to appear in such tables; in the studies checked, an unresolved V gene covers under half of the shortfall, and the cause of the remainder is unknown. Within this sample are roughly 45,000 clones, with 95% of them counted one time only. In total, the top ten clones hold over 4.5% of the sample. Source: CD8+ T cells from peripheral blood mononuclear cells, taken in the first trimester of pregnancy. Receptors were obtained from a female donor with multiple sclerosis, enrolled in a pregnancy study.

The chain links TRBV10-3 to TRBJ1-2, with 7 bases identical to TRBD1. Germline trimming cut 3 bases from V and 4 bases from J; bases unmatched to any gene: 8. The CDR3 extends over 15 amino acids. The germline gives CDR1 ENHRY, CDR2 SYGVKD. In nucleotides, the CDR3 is TGTGCCATCAGTGACCTCCCGACAGGGCTCTATGGCTACACCTTC. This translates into CAISDLPTGLYGYTF.

The CDR3 region has the DNA TGTGCTAGTGGCCGAGGGACTACCTACGAGCAGTACTTC. Protein sequence: CASGRGTTYEQYF. The rearrangement uses TRBV12-5 and TRBJ2-7; TRBD2 matches at 7 bases. The CDR3 extends over 13 amino acids. Germline V gives CDR1 LGHNT, CDR2 FRNRAP. Trimming removed 6 bases from V and 2 bases from J; junction bases left unmatched: 4.

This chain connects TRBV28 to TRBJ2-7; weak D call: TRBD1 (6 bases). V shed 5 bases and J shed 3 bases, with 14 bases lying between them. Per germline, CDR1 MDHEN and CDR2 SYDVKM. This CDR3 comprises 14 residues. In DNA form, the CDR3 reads TGTGCCAGCAGTCCCAGACAGGATCACTACGAGCAGTACTTC. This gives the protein CASSPRQDHYEQYF. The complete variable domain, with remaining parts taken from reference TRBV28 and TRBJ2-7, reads DVKVTQSSRYLVKRTGEKVFLECVQDMDHENMFWYRQDPGLGLRLIYFSYDVKMKEKGDIPEGYSVSREKKERFSLILESASTNQTSMYLCASSPRQDHYEQYFGPGTRLTVT.

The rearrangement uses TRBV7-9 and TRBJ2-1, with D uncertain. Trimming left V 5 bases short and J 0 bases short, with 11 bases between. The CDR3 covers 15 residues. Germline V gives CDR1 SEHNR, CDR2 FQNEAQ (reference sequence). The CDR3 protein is CASSPGSVSYNEQFF. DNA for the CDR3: TGTGCCAGCAGCCCCGGTTCCGTCTCCTACAATGAGCAGTTCTTC.

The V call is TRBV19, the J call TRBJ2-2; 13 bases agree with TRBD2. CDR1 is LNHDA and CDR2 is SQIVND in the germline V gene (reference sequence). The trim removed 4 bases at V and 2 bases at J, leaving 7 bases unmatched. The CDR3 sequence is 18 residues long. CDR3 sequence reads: CASSTGLAGEGNTGELFF. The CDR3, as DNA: TGTGCCAGTAGTACCGGACTAGCGGGAGAAGGAAACACCGGGGAGCTGTTTTTT.

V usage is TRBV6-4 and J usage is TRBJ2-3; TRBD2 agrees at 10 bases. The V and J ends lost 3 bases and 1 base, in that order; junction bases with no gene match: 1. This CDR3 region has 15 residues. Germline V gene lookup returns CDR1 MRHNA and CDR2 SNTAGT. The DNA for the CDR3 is TGTGCCAGCAGTGAAACTAGCGGGGGCACAGATACGCAGTATTTT. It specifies CASSETSGGTDTQYF.

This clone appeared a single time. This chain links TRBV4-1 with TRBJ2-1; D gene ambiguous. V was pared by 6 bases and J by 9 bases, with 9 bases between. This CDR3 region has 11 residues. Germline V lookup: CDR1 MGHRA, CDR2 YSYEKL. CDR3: CASRASGEQFF. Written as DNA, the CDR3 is TGCGCCAGCAGGGCTTCGGGTGAGCAGTTCTTC.

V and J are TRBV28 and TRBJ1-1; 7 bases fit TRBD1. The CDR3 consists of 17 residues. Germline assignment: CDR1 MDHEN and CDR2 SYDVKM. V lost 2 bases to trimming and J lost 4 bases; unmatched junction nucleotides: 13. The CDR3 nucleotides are TGTGCCAGCAGTTTAGGGACAGCGTGGAGGAGGGGCACTGAAGCTTTCTTT. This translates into CASSLGTAWRRGTEAFF.

Here the CDR3 reads CASSQEVRQGHSGNTIYF. The CDR3 region has the DNA TGCGCCAGCAGCCAAGAAGTTCGACAGGGACACTCTGGAAACACCATATATTTT. This sequence joins TRBV4-3 and TRBJ1-3; 7 bases fit TRBD1. The CDR3 contains 18 residues. The germline V gene has CDR1 LGHNA and CDR2 YSLEER. Losses at the gene ends were 0 bases for V and 0 bases for J; bases not matched to a gene: 8.

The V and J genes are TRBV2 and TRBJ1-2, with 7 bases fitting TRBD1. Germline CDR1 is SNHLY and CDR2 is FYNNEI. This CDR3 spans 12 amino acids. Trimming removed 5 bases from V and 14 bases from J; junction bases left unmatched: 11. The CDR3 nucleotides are TGTGCCAGCAGTCTCGGACAGGCCGTCGTTACCTTC. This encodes CASSLGQAVVTF.

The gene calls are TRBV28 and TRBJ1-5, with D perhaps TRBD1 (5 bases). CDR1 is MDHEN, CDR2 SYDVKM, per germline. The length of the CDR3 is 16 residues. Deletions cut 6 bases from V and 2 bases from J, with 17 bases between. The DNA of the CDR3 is TGTGCCAGCAGCAATCCAGGGTCTAGCGGCAATCAGCCCCAGCATTTT. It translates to CASSNPGSSGNQPQHF. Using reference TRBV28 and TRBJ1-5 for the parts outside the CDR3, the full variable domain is DVKVTQSSRYLVKRTGEKVFLECVQDMDHENMFWYRQDPGLGLRLIYFSYDVKMKEKGDIPEGYSVSREKKERFSLILESASTNQTSMYLCASSNPGSSGNQPQHFGDGTRLSIL.

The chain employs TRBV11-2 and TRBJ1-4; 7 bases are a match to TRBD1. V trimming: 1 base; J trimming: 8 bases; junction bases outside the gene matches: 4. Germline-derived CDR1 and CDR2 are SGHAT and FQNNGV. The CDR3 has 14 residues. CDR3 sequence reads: CASSLGQGWEKLFF. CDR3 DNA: TGTGCCAGCAGCTTAGGACAGGGCTGGGAAAAACTGTTTTTT.

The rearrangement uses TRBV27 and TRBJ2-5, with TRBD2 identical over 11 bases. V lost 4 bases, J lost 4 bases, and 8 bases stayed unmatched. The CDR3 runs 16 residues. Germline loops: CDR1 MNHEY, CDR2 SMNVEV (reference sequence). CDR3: CASSSRLAGGRETQYF. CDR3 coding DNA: TGTGCCAGCAGTTCGAGATTAGCGGGAGGGAGAGAGACCCAGTACTTC.

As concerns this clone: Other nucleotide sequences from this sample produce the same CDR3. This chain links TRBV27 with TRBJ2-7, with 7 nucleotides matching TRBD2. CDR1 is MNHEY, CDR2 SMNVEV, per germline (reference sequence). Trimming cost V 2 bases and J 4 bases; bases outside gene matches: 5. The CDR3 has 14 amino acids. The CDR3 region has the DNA TGTGCCAGCAGTTTAGCGGGAGTTTCGTACGAGCAGTACTTC. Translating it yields CASSLAGVSYEQYF.

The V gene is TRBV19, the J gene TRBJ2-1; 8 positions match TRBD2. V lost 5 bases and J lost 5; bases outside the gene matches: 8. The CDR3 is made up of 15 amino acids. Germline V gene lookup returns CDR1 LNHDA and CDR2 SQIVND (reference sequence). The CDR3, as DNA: TGTGCCAGTAGTTTGACCGGGACTAGAAACAATGAGCAGTTCTTC. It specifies CASSLTGTRNNEQFF. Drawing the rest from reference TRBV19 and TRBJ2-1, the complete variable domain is DGGITQSPKYLFRKEGQNVTLSCEQNLNHDAMYWYRQDPGQGLRLIYYSQIVNDFQKGDIAEGYSVSREKKESFPLTVTSAQKNPTAFYLCASSLTGTRNNEQFFGPGTRLTVL.

DNA of the CDR3: TGTGCCAGTAGTTCTCCGGGACTGGCGGCCTACGAGCAGTACTTC. This sequence encodes CASSSPGLAAYEQYF. This chain uses TRBV19 with TRBJ2-7; possible D gene TRBD2, 6 bases. This CDR3 is built from 15 residues. V dropped 5 bases and J dropped 2 bases, with 16 bases sitting between them. Germline CDR1 and CDR2: LNHDA and SQIVND (reference sequence).

Here the CDR3 DNA reads TGTGCCAGCACCATAGCGGGGAATTCCTACGAGCAGTACTTC. Protein sequence: CASTIAGNSYEQYF. The chain uses TRBV27 and TRBJ2-7; TRBD2 matches at 8 bases. The CDR3 totals 14 residues. V gave up 7 bases and J gave up 1 base; unmatched junction bases: 6. CDR1 MNHEY and CDR2 SMNVEV come from the germline V gene (reference sequence).

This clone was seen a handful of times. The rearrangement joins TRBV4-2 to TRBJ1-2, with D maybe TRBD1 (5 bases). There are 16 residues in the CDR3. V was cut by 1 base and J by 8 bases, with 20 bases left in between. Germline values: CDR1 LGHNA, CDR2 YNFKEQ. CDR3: CASSQVPGAGEGGYTF. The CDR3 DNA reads TGTGCCAGCAGCCAAGTACCCGGGGCGGGGGAAGGCGGCTACACCTTC.

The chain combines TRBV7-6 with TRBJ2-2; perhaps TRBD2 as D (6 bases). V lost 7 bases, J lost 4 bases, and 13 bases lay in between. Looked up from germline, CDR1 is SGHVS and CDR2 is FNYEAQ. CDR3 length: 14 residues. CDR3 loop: CASTPGRPTGELFF. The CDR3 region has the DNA TGTGCCAGCACCCCAGGGAGGCCCACCGGGGAGCTGTTTTTT.

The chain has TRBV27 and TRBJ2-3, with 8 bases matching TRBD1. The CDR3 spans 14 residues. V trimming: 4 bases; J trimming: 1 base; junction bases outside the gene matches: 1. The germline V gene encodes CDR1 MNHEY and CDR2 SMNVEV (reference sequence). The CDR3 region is CASSSDRGTDTQYF. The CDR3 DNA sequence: TGTGCCAGCAGTTCGGACAGGGGCACAGATACGCAGTATTTT.

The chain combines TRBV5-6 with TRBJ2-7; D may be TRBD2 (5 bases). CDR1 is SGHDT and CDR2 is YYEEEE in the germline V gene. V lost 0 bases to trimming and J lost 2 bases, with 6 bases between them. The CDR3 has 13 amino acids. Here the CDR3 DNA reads TGTGCCAGCAGCTTGGGGACTCCCTACGAGCAGTACTTC. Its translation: CASSLGTPYEQYF.

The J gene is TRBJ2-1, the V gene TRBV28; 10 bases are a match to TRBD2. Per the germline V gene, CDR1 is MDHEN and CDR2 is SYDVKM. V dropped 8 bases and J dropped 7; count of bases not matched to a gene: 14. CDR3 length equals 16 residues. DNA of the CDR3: TGTGCCAGCTGCCGGAGAGCGGGAGGGCCCGGGAATGAGCAGTTCTTC. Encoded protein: CASCRRAGGPGNEQFF.

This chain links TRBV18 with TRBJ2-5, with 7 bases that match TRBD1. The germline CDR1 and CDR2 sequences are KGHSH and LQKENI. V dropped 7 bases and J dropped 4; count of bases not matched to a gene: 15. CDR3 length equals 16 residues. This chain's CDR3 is CASCYASTGPPETQYF. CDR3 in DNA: TGTGCCAGCTGTTATGCGTCGACAGGGCCCCCAGAGACCCAGTACTTC.

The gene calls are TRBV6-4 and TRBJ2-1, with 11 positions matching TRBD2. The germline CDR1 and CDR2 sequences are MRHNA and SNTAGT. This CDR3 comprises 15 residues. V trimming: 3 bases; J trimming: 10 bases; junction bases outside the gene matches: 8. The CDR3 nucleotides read TGTGCCAGCAGTGAAGGGACTAGCGGAGCTAGGGAGCAGTTCTTC. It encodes CASSEGTSGAREQFF.

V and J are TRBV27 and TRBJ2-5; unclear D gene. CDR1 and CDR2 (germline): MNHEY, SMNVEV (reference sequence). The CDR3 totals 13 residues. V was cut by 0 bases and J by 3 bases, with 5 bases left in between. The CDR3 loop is CASSLSPKETQYF. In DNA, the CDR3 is TGTGCCAGCAGTTTATCCCCCAAAGAGACCCAGTACTTC.